The clone carrying this T cell receptor beta chain was picked up many times. Its antigen is unidentified. The data are from a study of Graves' ophthalmopathy and Graves' hyperthyroidism. Notes on the study in general: Cross-validated, the 13-signature model showed 87.88%/81.08% sensitivity/specificity, and 80%/75% in the test set.

PBMCs were obtained from about 10 ml of fresh peripheral blood. Amplified material comprised TCR beta CDR3 regions derived from RNA transcripts. Following a first-round RT-PCR that used HTBI primers, a second-round multiplex PCR was carried out. TCRdb analysed the multiplex PCR reads with MiXCR anew, one entry per CDR3 protein. Of about 400,000 distinct CDR3 sequences in the sample, about 18% were seen once. This clonotype originated in a woman in her late teens or twenties with Graves' ophthalmopathy. Material: peripheral blood.

CDR3 coding DNA: TGTGCCAGCAGCCAAGAGATTCCGAACACTGAAGCTTTCTTT. As protein: CASSQEIPNTEAFF. The chain has TRBV4-2 and TRBJ1-1, with no clear D. Trimming took 0 bases from V and 1 from J, leaving 6 bases between them. Per the germline V gene, CDR1 is LGHNA and CDR2 is YNFKEQ. The CDR3 sequence is 14 residues long.